Below are 27 T cell receptor beta chains sequenced from a single sample in a study of cytomegalovirus exposure and HLA in healthy donors. This PCR relied on a set of 60 Vbeta primers and 13 Jbeta primers. Profiled with immunoSEQ multiplex PCR; TCRdb holds only in-frame clones, not every one. Reported are tens of thousands of clones; the ten largest clones contain approximately 0.58%. The sequencing sample was made of PBMCs. Source of these receptors: a man in his forties or fifties in good health and CMV-seronegative.

The J gene is TRBJ1-6, the V gene TRBV5-8, with TRBD1 matching 10 bases. V lost 5 bases to trimming and J lost 7 bases; unmatched junction nucleotides: 3. Looked up from germline, CDR1 is SGHTS and CDR2 is YDEGEE. The CDR3 is 14 amino acids. The CDR3 DNA reads as TGTGCCAGCAGTCCGGGACAGGGGAATTCACCCCTCCACTTT. It yields the protein CASSPGQGNSPLHF.

This chain connects TRBV29-1 to TRBJ2-3, with D perhaps matching TRBD1 (6 bases). This CDR3 comprises 16 residues. CDR1 and CDR2 from the germline V gene are SQVTM and ANQGSEA. With 2 bases removed from V and 3 bases from J, the gap between germline ends came to 18 bases. CDR3 sequence reads: CSVEIILVQGTDTQYF. DNA for the CDR3: TGCAGCGTTGAAATTATCTTGGTGCAGGGGACAGATACGCAGTATTTT.

The chain has TRBV27 and TRBJ2-7; 7 bases line up with TRBD1. With V trimmed by 2 bases and J by 9 bases, 10 bases remained unmatched. This CDR3 spans 14 amino acids. Germline assignment: CDR1 MNHEY and CDR2 SMNVEV (reference sequence). Written as DNA, the CDR3 is TGTGCCAGCAGTTTAACGGGAACTACAGGGGTGCAGTACTTC. Protein: CASSLTGTTGVQYF.

This sequence joins TRBV7-3 and TRBJ2-2; no definite D call. The ends were cut back, 3 bases at V and 0 bases at J, with 8 bases in the middle. The CDR3 covers 15 residues. CDR1 and CDR2 from the germline V gene are SGHTA and FQGTGA. CDR3: CASSLQAPNTGELFF. DNA for the CDR3: TGTGCCAGCAGCTTGCAGGCCCCGAACACCGGGGAGCTGTTTTTT.

CDR3 in DNA: TGTGCCAGCAGCGTATCACCTCAGGGAGGGGAAAAACTGTTTTTT. Translated, it gives CASSVSPQGGEKLFF. V is TRBV9 and J is TRBJ1-4, with a weak D call TRBD1 (5 bases). The CDR3 loop spans 15 amino acids. V gave up 1 base and J gave up 8 bases, with 15 bases separating them. Germline assignment: CDR1 SGDLS and CDR2 YYNGEE.

This chain connects TRBV4-1 to TRBJ2-3, with TRBD1 matching over 9 bases. This CDR3 comprises 17 residues. V shed 0 bases and J 2 bases; nucleotides not matched to a gene: 6. Germline assignment: CDR1 MGHRA and CDR2 YSYEKL. The CDR3 protein is CASSQDFRDRVTDTQYF. The CDR3 coding sequence is TGCGCCAGCAGCCAAGATTTCCGGGACAGGGTCACAGATACGCAGTATTTT.

The CDR3 DNA reads as TGTGCCAGCAGCTGGAAAGGACAGGGCAGGGTCAACATTCAGTACTTC. Translating gives CASSWKGQGRVNIQYF. The rearrangement joins TRBV7-9 to TRBJ2-4; TRBD1 aligns across 8 bases. The CDR3 is made up of 16 amino acids. Per the germline V gene, CDR1 is SEHNR and CDR2 is FQNEAQ (reference sequence). V shed 4 bases, J shed 7 bases, and the junction held 12 bases outside the gene matches.

This rearrangement joins TRBV28 to TRBJ1-4, with a weak D call TRBD1 (6 bases). Trimming shortened V by 5 bases and J by 5 bases, and 15 bases separated the two germline ends. The CDR3 consists of 15 residues. Germline-derived CDR1 and CDR2 are MDHEN and SYDVKM. CDR3 in amino acids: CASSTPTGLNEKLFF. Written as DNA, the CDR3 is TGTGCCAGCAGTACCCCGACAGGCTTAAATGAAAAACTGTTTTTT.

The chain carries TRBV2 and TRBJ2-3, with TRBD2 matching over 14 bases. CDR3 length equals 17 residues. J lost 1 base, V lost 4 bases, and 4 bases had no gene match. The germline gives CDR1 SNHLY, CDR2 FYNNEI. This CDR3 is CASSGGTSGGGTDTQYF. The CDR3 DNA is TGTGCCAGCAGTGGGGGGACTAGCGGGGGAGGCACAGATACGCAGTATTTT.

This chain uses TRBV4-3 with TRBJ1-5; D is unclear. The CDR3 spans 16 residues. V was clipped by 0 bases and J by 3 bases, with 12 bases between them. Germline CDR1 is LGHNA and CDR2 is YSLEER. CDR3 DNA sequence: TGCGCCAGCAGCCAAGATCGGAACAGTGTCAATCAGCCCCAGCATTTT. Translating gives CASSQDRNSVNQPQHF.

J is TRBJ2-7 and V is TRBV28; 8 positions agree with TRBD1. The V and J ends lost 7 bases and 3 bases, in that order; junction bases with no gene match: 5. The CDR3 runs to 13 residues. Germline assignment: CDR1 MDHEN and CDR2 SYDVKM. This CDR3 is CASKARGHYEQYF. DNA of the CDR3: TGTGCCAGCAAAGCCAGGGGGCACTACGAGCAGTACTTC.

The rearrangement joins TRBV2 to TRBJ1-1, with D tentatively TRBD1 (5 bases). This CDR3 contains 14 residues. Trimming took 2 bases from V and 3 from J, leaving 10 bases between them. CDR1 is SNHLY and CDR2 is FYNNEI in the germline V gene. The DNA of the CDR3 is TGTGCCAGCAGTGAAAGGGGCGGTCACACTGAAGCTTTCTTT. Translated: CASSERGGHTEAFF. Combining the CDR3 with reference TRBV2 and TRBJ1-1 gives the whole variable domain EPEVTQTPSHQVTQMGQEVILRCVPISNHLYFYWYRQILGQKVEFLVSFYNNEISEKSEIFDDQFSVERPDGSNFTLKIRSTKLEDSAMYFCASSERGGHTEAFFGQGTRLTVV.

V usage is TRBV5-1 and J usage is TRBJ2-1, with 11 nucleotides matching TRBD1. There are 16 residues in the CDR3. Trimming took 3 bases from V and 3 from J; bases not matched to a gene: 5. Germline values: CDR1 SGHRS, CDR2 YFSETQ. CDR3 bases: TGCGCCAGCAGCTACGCCGGGACAGGGGGCTACAATGAGCAGTTCTTC. The encoded protein is CASSYAGTGGYNEQFF. Full variable domain (remainder filled in from reference TRBV5-1 and TRBJ2-1): KAGVTQTPRYLIKTRGQQVTLSCSPISGHRSVSWYQQTPGQGLQFLFEYFSETQRNKGNFPGRFSGRQFSNSRSEMNVSTLELGDSALYLCASSYAGTGGYNEQFFGPGTRLTVL.

The CDR3, as DNA: TGTGCCAGCAGCTTGGGAGGGGTTAACTATGGCTACACCTTC. Translation gives CASSLGGVNYGYTF. This chain joins TRBV7-9 and TRBJ1-2, with a tentative D call TRBD1 (5 bases). There are 14 residues in the CDR3. The V end was cut by 3 bases, the J end by 1 base, with 9 bases between. Germline CDR1 is SEHNR and CDR2 is FQNEAQ (reference sequence).

Here the CDR3 reads CASSYEAGGYEQYF. In DNA, the CDR3 is TGTGCCAGCAGTTATGAGGCAGGAGGCTACGAGCAGTACTTC. This chain uses TRBV6-6 with TRBJ2-7; D is possibly TRBD2 (5 bases). This CDR3 is 14 amino acids long. Germline CDR1 and CDR2: MNHNY and SVGAGI (reference sequence). V gave up 3 bases and J gave up 3 bases, with 12 bases separating them.

The V call is TRBV7-3, the J call TRBJ1-5, with a tentative D call TRBD1 (5 bases). Trimming stripped 0 bases from V and 3 bases from J, with 9 bases between. This CDR3 comprises 15 residues. The germline gives CDR1 SGHTA, CDR2 FQGTGA. CDR3 nucleotide sequence: TGTGCCAGCAGCTTAACGGGGGGTTCCAATCAGCCCCAGCATTTT. It is translated as CASSLTGGSNQPQHF.

The CDR3 sequence: CAWSTGHLSGNTIYF. The CDR3 bases are TGTGCCTGGAGTACCGGACACCTCTCTGGAAACACCATATATTTT. This chain joins TRBV30 and TRBJ1-3, with a tentative D call TRBD1 (5 bases). The CDR3 covers 15 residues. The V end lost 2 bases, the J end lost 0 bases, and 11 bases lay between the germline ends. Germline assignment: CDR1 GTSNPN and CDR2 SVGIG (reference sequence). Looking up the rest from reference TRBV30 and TRBJ1-3 gives the full variable domain: SQTIHQWPATLVQPVGSPLSLECTVEGTSNPNLYWYRQAAGRGLQLLFYSVGIGQISSEVPQNLSASRPQDRQFILSSKKLLLSDSGFYLCAWSTGHLSGNTIYFGEGSWLTVV.

V gene TRBV19 combines with J gene TRBJ2-7; D is undetermined. V was cut by 5 bases and J by 3 bases, with 14 bases left in between. CDR3 length: 14 residues. The V gene's germline CDR1 is LNHDA and CDR2 SQIVND (reference sequence). The CDR3 loop is CASSSTGLLYEQYF. The CDR3 coding sequence is TGTGCCAGTAGTTCGACTGGCCTACTCTACGAGCAGTACTTC. The full variable domain, completed using reference TRBV19 and TRBJ2-7, is DGGITQSPKYLFRKEGQNVTLSCEQNLNHDAMYWYRQDPGQGLRLIYYSQIVNDFQKGDIAEGYSVSREKKESFPLTVTSAQKNPTAFYLCASSSTGLLYEQYFGPGTRLTVT.

J is TRBJ2-1 and V is TRBV27, with 8 bases fitting TRBD2. CDR1 MNHEY and CDR2 SMNVEV come from the germline V gene (reference sequence). This CDR3 spans 16 amino acids. V gave up 5 bases and J gave up 8 bases; unmatched junction bases: 14. The CDR3 spells CASSLTAGVTSHEQFF. CDR3 DNA: TGTGCCAGCAGTCTGACAGCGGGGGTGACGTCCCATGAGCAGTTCTTC.

The CDR3 DNA reads as TGTGCCAGCAGGGAACAGGGGGCGAACACCATATATTTT. It specifies CASREQGANTIYF. This chain connects TRBV6-6 to TRBJ1-3; 9 bases fit TRBD1. The J segment lost 7 bases and the V segment lost 6 bases, leaving 4 bases of the junction unmatched. The CDR3 consists of 13 residues. CDR1 and CDR2 from the germline V gene are MNHNY and SVGAGI (reference sequence).

Note on this clone: At one of its ends the junction is not consistent with the germline gene, which may arise from a read error. The gene calls are TRBV30 and TRBJ1-2; D possibly corresponds to TRBD1 (6 bases). This CDR3 contains 11 residues. Germline assignment: CDR1 GTSNPN and CDR2 SVGIG (reference sequence). CDR3 amino acids: CAWLGQYDYTF. The CDR3 DNA reads TGTGCCTGGCTTGGACAGTATGACTACACCTTC. The full variable domain, in which reference TRBV30 and TRBJ1-2 provide the parts outside the CDR3, is SQTIHQWPATLVQPVGSPLSLECTVEGTSNPNLYWYRQAAGRGLQLLFYSVGIGQISSEVPQNLSASRPQDRQFILSSKKLLLSDSGFYLCAWLGQYDYTFGSGTRLTVV.

The chain is built from TRBV19 and TRBJ2-7; the match to TRBD1 covers 8 bases. This CDR3 is 14 amino acids long. Germline CDR1 reads LNHDA; CDR2 reads SQIVND (reference sequence). Trimming removed 4 bases from V and 6 bases from J; junction bases left unmatched: 8. The CDR3 DNA sequence: TGTGCCAGTAGTAACGGTCATACAGGGGGCGAGCAGTACTTC. Translated, it gives CASSNGHTGGEQYF.

The chain links TRBV9 to TRBJ2-7; TRBD2 agrees at 10 bases. V shed 4 bases, J shed 5 bases, and the junction held 6 bases outside the gene matches. The CDR3 is 14 residues long. Looked up from germline, CDR1 is SGDLS and CDR2 is YYNGEE. CDR3 coding DNA: TGTGCCAGCAGCCAGAGCGGGGGGGCCCACGAGCAGTACTTC. Amino acids: CASSQSGGAHEQYF.

The chain combines TRBV28 with TRBJ1-6; D uncertain. In germline, CDR1 is MDHEN, CDR2 SYDVKM. This CDR3 contains 17 residues. The germline V and J ends were trimmed by 5 bases and 3 bases, with 17 bases remaining between them. CDR3 in amino acids: CASSPLVRGYYNSPLHF. Here the CDR3 DNA reads TGTGCCAGCAGTCCTTTGGTTCGGGGTTACTATAATTCACCCCTCCACTTT.

The rearrangement links TRBV6-1 to TRBJ2-5, with D uncertain. The germline CDR1 and CDR2 sequences are MNHNS and SASEGT. The CDR3 runs 15 residues. Deletions cut 5 bases from V and 7 bases from J, with 20 bases between. CDR3 sequence reads: CASSFQEASSWTQYF. DNA for the CDR3: TGTGCCAGCAGTTTTCAAGAAGCCTCTTCTTGGACCCAGTACTTC.

The chain employs TRBV28 and TRBJ1-2, with 8 bases matching TRBD1. V lost 5 bases and J lost 8; bases outside the gene matches: 7. Looked up from germline, CDR1 is MDHEN and CDR2 is SYDVKM. This CDR3 contains 13 residues. CDR3 in amino acids: CASSIGQGDGYTF. For the CDR3, the DNA is TGTGCCAGCAGTATAGGACAGGGCGACGGCTACACCTTC.

The genes are TRBV5-1 and TRBJ2-1; D might be TRBD1 (6 bases). Germline V gives CDR1 SGHRS, CDR2 YFSETQ. The V end lost 0 bases, the J end lost 6 bases, and 13 bases lay between the germline ends. The CDR3 extends over 15 amino acids. Written as DNA, the CDR3 is TGCGCCAGCAGCTTGGTTACGACAGGTTTCAATGAGCAGTTCTTC. It translates to CASSLVTTGFNEQFF.